This paragraph covers one T cell receptor (beta chain) sequence. The antigen is undetermined. This table comes from immunoSEQ multiplex PCR, and its TCRdb copy is limited to in-frame clones, with some not included. This sample has some 1.5 million clones, with about 96% found just once. This entry is derived from a study of shared clonotypes between healthy human individuals. Study summary: Three CD4 naive, three CD4 memory, two CD8 naive and one CD8 memory plate were used per donor. Whole-study findings and limits: Genetic and exposure-history diversity was limited by the small donor number.

The receptor was isolated from a man aged 25 to 40 in good health. Sequences were obtained from naive CD4+ T cells sorted from blood. As to subset: CD45RA+ positively selected.

The CDR3 DNA reads TGCGCCAGCGGGACAGGTTTTAATTCTGGGGCCAACGTCCTGACTTTC. Its protein product is CASGTGFNSGANVLTF. The chain couples TRBV5-1 to TRBJ2-6; 8 bases map to TRBD1. The length of the CDR3 is 16 residues. Per the germline V gene, CDR1 is SGHRS and CDR2 is YFSETQ. Trimming cost V 7 bases and J 1 base; bases outside gene matches: 7.